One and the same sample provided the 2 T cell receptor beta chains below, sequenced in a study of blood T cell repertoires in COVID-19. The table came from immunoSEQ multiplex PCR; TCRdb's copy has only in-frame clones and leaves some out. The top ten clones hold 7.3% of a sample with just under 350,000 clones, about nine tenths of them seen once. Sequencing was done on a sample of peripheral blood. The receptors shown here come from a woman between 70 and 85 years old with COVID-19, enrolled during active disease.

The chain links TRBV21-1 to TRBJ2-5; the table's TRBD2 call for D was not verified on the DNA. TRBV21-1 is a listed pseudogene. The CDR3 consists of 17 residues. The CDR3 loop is CASSRGTSGADPETQYF. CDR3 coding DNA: TGTGCCAGCAGCAGAGGGACTAGCGGGGCAGACCCGGAGACCCAGTACTTC.

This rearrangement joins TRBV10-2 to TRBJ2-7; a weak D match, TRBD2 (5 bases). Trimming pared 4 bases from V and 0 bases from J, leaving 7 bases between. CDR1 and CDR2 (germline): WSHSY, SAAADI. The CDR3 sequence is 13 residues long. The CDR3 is CASSGGDSYEQYF. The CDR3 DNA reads TGCGCCAGCAGTGGGGGAGACTCCTACGAGCAGTACTTC.